This TCR beta chain was found in a study of blood T cells in healthy people across ages. The use of a sample-barcoded 5' primer and a J-beta primer mix characterized a second PCR of about 7 to 12 cycles. TCRdb reanalysed the 5' RACE reads using MiXCR and keeps one entry per CDR3 protein. The data hold some 1,500,000 distinct CDR3 sequences, with 35% to 45% observed a single time. The table lists this clonotype with a count of one. V was clipped by 3 bases and J by 7 bases, with 13 bases between them. Germline assignment: CDR1 MDHEN and CDR2 SYDVKM. This CDR3 has 15 residues. Sample: blood. This sequence originates from a woman aged 18 to 35 in good health. The chain employs TRBV28 and TRBJ1-6; D gene ambiguous. The CDR3: CASSFSGLKNSPLHF. The DNA of the CDR3 is TGTGCCAGCAGTTTTTCAGGATTGAAGAATTCACCCCTCCACTTT.